The source of this T cell receptor beta chain is a study of Ad26.COV2.S vaccination and SARS-CoV-2 variants. V lost 7 bases to trimming and J lost 1 base, with 9 bases between them. Looked up from germline, CDR1 is MNHEY and CDR2 is SVGAGI. The CDR3 is 13 amino acids. The treatment was: about 20 received Ad26.COV2.S at low or high dose, single or two shots; roughly five received placebo; per-sample allocation not given. Vaccine and placebo recipients were sampled on day 63 after the first injection. Clones were read by immunoSEQ multiplex PCR, and TCRdb kept only the in-frame ones, dropping some. The sample includes about 370,000 clones, 75% to 90% of them seen just once.

The receptor was isolated from a person aged 18-65 years who received the Ad26.COV2.S COVID-19 vaccine or a placebo. The gene calls are TRBV6-5 and TRBJ2-3; D ambiguous. This material consisted of peripheral blood, taken in a trial of Ad26.COV2.S vaccine versus placebo. The CDR3 protein is CASTPPGTDTQYF. The CDR3 region has the DNA TGTGCCAGCACCCCACCAGGCACAGATACGCAGTATTTT.